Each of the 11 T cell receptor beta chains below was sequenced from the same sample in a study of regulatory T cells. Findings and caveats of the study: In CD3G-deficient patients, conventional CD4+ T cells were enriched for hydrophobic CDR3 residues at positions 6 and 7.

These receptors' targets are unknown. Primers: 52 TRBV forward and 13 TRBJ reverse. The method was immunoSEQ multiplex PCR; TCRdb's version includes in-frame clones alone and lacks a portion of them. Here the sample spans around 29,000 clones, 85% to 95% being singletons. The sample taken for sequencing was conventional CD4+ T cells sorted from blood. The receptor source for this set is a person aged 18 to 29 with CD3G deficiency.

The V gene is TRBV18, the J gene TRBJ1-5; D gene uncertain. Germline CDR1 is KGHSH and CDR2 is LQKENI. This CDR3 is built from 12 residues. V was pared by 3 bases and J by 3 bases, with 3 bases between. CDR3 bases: TGTGCCAGCTCACCTCCCAATCAGCCCCAGCATTTT. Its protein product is CASSPPNQPQHF.

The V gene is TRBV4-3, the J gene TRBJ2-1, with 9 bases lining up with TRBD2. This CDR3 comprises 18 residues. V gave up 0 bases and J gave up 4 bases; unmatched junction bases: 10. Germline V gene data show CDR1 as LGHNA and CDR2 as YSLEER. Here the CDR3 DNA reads TGCGCCAGCAGCCAAGATCTTATTGGGCTAGCGGGGTACAATGAGCAGTTCTTC. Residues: CASSQDLIGLAGYNEQFF.

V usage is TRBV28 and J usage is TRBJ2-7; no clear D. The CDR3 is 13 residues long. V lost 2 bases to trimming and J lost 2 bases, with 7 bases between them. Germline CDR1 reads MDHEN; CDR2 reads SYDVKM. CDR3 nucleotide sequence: TGTGCCAGCAGTTTAGGCAGGCCCTACGAGCAGTACTTC. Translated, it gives CASSLGRPYEQYF.

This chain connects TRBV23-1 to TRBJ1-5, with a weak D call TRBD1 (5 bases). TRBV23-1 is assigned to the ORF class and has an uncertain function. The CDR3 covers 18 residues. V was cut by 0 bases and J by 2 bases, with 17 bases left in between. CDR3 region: CASSQSGQGGVGNQPQHF. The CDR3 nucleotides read TGCGCCAGCAGTCAATCGGGGCAGGGCGGGGTCGGCAATCAGCCCCAGCATTTT.

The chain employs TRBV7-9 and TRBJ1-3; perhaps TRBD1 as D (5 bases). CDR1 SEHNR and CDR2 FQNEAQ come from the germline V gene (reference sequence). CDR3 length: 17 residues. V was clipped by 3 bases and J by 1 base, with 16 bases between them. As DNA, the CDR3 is TGTGCCAGCAGCTTGGAGGCAGGGATTAGGTCTGGAAACACCATATATTTT. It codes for CASSLEAGIRSGNTIYF.

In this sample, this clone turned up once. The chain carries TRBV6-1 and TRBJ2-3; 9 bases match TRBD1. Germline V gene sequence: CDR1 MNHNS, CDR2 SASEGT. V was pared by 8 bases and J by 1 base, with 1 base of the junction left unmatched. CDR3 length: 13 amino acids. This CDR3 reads CASRDRGTDTQYF. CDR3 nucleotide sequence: TGTGCCAGCCGGGACAGGGGCACAGATACGCAGTATTTT.

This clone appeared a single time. The CDR3 spells CASSLWGSNSPLHF. The CDR3 bases are TGCGCCAGCAGCTTGTGGGGGTCTAATTCACCCCTCCACTTT. The rearrangement links TRBV5-1 to TRBJ1-6; perhaps TRBD1 as D (5 bases). Germline V CDR1 and CDR2: SGHRS, YFSETQ. This CDR3 spans 14 amino acids. V was shortened by 1 base and J by 6 bases, with 8 bases between the two germline ends. The full variable domain, its missing parts supplied by reference TRBV5-1 and TRBJ1-6, is KAGVTQTPRYLIKTRGQQVTLSCSPISGHRSVSWYQQTPGQGLQFLFEYFSETQRNKGNFPGRFSGRQFSNSRSEMNVSTLELGDSALYLCASSLWGSNSPLHFGNGTRLTVT.

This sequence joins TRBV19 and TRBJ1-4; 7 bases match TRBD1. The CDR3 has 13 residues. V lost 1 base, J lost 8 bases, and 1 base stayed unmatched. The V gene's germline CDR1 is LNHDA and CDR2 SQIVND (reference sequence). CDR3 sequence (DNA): TGTGCCAGTAGTATAGTGGGACAGGAAAAACTGTTTTTT. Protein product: CASSIVGQEKLFF.

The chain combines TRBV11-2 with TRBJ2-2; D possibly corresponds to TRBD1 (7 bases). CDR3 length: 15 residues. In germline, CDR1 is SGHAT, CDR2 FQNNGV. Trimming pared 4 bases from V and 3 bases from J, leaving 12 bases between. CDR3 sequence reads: CASSSPRGDTGELFF. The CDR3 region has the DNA TGTGCCAGCAGCTCCCCCAGGGGGGACACCGGGGAGCTGTTTTTT.

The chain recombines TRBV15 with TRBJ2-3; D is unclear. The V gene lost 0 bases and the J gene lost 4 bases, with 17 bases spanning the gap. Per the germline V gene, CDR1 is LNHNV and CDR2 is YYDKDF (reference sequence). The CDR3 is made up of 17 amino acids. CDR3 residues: CATSRDVGLNVADTQYF. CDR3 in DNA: TGTGCCACCAGCAGAGATGTGGGTCTGAACGTCGCAGATACGCAGTATTTT.

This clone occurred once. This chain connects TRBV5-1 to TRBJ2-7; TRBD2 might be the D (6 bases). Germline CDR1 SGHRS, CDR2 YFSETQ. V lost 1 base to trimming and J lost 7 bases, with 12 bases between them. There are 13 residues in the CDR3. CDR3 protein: CASSLSEGREQYF. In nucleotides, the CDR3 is TGCGCCAGCAGCTTGTCGGAGGGCCGTGAGCAGTACTTC.